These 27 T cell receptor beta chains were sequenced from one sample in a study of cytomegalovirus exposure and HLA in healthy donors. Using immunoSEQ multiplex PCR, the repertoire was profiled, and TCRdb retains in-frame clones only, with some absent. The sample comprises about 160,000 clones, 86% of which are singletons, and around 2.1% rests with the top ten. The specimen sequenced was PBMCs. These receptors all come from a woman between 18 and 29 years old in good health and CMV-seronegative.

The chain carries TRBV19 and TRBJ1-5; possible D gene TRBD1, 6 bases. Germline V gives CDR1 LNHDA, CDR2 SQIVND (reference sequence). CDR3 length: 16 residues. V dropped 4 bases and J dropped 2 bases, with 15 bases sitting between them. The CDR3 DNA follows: TGTGCCAGTAGTACGTCACAGGGTAACGGCAATCAGCCCCAGCATTTT. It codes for CASSTSQGNGNQPQHF.

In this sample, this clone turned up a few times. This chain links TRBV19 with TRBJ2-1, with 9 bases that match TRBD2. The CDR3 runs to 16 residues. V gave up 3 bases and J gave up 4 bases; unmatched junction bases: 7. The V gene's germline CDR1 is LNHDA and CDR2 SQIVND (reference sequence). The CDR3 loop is CASSISSGSLYNEQFF. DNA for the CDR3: TGTGCCAGTAGTATCAGTAGCGGGAGTCTGTACAATGAGCAGTTCTTC.

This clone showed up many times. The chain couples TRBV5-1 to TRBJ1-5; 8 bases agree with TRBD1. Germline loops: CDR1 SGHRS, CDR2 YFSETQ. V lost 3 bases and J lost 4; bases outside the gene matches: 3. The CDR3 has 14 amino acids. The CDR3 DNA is TGCGCCAGCAGCTCGGGACAGGAAAATCAGCCCCAGCATTTT. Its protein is CASSSGQENQPQHF. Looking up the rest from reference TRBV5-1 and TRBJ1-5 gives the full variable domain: KAGVTQTPRYLIKTRGQQVTLSCSPISGHRSVSWYQQTPGQGLQFLFEYFSETQRNKGNFPGRFSGRQFSNSRSEMNVSTLELGDSALYLCASSSGQENQPQHFGDGTRLSIL.

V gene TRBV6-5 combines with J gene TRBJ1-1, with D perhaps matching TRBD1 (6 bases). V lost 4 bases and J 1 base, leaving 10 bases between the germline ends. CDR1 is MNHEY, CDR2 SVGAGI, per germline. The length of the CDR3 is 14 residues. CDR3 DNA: TGTGCCAGCAGTTGGGGCAGGGGGAACACTGAAGCTTTCTTT. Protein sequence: CASSWGRGNTEAFF.

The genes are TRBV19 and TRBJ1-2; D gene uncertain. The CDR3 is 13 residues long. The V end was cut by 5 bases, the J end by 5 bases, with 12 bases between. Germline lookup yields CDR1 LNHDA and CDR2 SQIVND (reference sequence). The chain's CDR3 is CASSPAELYGYTF. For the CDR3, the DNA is TGTGCCAGTAGTCCGGCGGAACTATATGGCTACACCTTC. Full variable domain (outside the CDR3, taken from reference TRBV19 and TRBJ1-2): DGGITQSPKYLFRKEGQNVTLSCEQNLNHDAMYWYRQDPGQGLRLIYYSQIVNDFQKGDIAEGYSVSREKKESFPLTVTSAQKNPTAFYLCASSPAELYGYTFGSGTRLTVV.

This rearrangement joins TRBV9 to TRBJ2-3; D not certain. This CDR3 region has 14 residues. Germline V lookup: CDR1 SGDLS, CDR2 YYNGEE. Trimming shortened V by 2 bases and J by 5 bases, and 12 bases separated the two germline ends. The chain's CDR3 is CASSVSPGVDTQYF. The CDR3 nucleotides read TGTGCCAGCAGCGTTTCTCCAGGTGTAGATACGCAGTATTTT. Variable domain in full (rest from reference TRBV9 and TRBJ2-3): DSGVTQTPKHLITATGQRVTLRCSPRSGDLSVYWYQQSLDQGLQFLIQYYNGEERAKGNILERFSAQQFPDLHSELNLSSLELGDSALYFCASSVSPGVDTQYFGPGTRLTVL.

This chain's CDR3 is CASRSTSQGYNEQFF. The CDR3 coding sequence is TGTGCCAGCAGATCGACTAGCCAGGGCTACAATGAGCAGTTCTTC. The chain couples TRBV6-5 to TRBJ2-1, with 7 bases identical to TRBD2. Losses at the gene ends were 6 bases for V and 3 bases for J; bases not matched to a gene: 8. Germline V gives CDR1 MNHEY, CDR2 SVGAGI. The CDR3 covers 15 residues.

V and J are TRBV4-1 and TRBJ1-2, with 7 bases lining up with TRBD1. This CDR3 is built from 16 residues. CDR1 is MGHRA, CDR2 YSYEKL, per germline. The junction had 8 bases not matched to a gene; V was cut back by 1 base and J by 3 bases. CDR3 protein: CASSQVFGRGDYGYTF. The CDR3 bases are TGCGCCAGCAGCCAAGTTTTTGGCAGGGGGGACTATGGCTACACCTTC.

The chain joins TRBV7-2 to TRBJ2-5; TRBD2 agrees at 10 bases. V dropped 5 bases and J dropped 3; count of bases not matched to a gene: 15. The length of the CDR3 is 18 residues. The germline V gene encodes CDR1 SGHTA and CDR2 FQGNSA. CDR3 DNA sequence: TGTGCCAGCAGCCGACCTCCGACTCTAGCGGGAGTGGAAGAGACCCAGTACTTC. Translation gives CASSRPPTLAGVEETQYF.

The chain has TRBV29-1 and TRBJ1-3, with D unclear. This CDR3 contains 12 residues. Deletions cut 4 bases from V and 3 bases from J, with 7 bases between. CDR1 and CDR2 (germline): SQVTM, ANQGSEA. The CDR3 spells CSVGYSGNTIYF. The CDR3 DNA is TGCAGCGTTGGCTACAGTGGAAACACCATATATTTT.

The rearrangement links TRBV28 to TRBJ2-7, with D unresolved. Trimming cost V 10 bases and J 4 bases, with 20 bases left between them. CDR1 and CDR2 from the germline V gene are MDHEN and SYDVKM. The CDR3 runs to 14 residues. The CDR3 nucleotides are TGTGCCACCGCAATCCGAGGAGCCTGGTACGAGCAGTACTTC. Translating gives CATAIRGAWYEQYF.

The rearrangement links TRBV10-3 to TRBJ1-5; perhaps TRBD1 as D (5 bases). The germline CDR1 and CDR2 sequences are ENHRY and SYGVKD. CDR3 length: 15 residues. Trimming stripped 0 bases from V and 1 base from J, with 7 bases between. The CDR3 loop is CAISESQGSNQPQHF. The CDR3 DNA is TGTGCCATCAGTGAGTCTCAGGGAAGCAATCAGCCCCAGCATTTT.

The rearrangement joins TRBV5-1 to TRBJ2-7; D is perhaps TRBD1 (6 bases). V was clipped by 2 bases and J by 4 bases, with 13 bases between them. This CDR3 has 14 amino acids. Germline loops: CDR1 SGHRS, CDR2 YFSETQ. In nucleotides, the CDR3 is TGCGCCAGCAGCTTACAGGGTGGGATATACGAGCAGTACTTC. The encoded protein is CASSLQGGIYEQYF.

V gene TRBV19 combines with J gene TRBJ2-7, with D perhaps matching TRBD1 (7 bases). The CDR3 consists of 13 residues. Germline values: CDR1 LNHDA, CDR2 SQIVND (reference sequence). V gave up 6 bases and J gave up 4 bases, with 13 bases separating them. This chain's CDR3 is CASSRGTAYEQYF. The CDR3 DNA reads TGTGCCAGTAGCCGCGGGACAGCTTACGAGCAGTACTTC.

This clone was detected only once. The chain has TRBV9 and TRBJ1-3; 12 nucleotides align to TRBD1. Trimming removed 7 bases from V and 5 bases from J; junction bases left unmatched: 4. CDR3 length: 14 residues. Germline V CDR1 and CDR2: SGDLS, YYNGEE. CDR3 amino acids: CASRGTGGRNTIYF. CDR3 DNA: TGTGCCAGCCGGGGGACAGGGGGCAGAAACACCATATATTTT.

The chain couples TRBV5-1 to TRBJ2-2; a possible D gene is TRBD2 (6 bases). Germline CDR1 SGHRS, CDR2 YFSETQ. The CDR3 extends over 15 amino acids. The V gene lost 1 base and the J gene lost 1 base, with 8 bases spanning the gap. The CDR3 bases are TGCGCCAGCAGCTTGTTGCGGGGGAACACCGGGGAGCTGTTTTTT. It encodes CASSLLRGNTGELFF.

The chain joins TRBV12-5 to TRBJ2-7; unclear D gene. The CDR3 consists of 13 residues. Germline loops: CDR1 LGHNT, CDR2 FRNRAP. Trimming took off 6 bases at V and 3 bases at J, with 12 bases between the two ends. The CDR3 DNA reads TGTGCTAGTGGGGCAGAACATTTCTACGAGCAGTACTTC. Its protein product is CASGAEHFYEQYF.

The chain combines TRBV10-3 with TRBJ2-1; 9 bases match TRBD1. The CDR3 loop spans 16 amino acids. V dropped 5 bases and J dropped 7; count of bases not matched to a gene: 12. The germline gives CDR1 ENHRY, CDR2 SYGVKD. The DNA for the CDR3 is TGTGCCATCAGTTCGACAACAGGGGGCGCAGGTAATGAGCAGTTCTTC. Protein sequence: CAISSTTGGAGNEQFF.

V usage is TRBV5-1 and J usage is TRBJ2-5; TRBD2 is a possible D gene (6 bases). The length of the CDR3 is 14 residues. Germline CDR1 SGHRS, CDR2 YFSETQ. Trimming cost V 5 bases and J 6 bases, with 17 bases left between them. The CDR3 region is CASRYRDFLQTQYF. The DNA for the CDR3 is TGCGCCAGCAGATACCGGGACTTCTTACAGACCCAGTACTTC.

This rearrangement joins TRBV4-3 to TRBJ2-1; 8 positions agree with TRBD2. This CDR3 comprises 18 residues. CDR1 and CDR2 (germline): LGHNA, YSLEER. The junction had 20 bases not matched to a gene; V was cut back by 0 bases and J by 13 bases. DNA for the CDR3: TGCGCCAGCAGCCAAGATAACGGTGTTGGCCACATCGGGGGGGTACAGTTCTTC. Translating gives CASSQDNGVGHIGGVQFF.

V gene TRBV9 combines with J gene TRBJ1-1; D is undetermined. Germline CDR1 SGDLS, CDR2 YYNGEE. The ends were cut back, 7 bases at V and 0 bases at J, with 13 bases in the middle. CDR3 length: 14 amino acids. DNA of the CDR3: TGTGCCAGCGACACCGGCGTTTTGAACACTGAAGCTTTCTTT. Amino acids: CASDTGVLNTEAFF.

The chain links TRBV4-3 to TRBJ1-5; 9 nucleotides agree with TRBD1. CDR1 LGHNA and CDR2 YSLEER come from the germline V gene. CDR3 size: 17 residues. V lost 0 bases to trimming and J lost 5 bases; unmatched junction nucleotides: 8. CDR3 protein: CASSQEPPGQGDQPQHF. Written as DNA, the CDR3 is TGCGCCAGCAGCCAAGAGCCCCCGGGACAGGGAGATCAGCCCCAGCATTTT.

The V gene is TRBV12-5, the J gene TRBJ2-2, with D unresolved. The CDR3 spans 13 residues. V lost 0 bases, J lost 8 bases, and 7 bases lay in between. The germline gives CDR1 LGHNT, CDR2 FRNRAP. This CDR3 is CASGLVLAGELFF. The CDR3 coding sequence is TGTGCTAGTGGTTTGGTACTCGCTGGGGAGCTGTTTTTT.

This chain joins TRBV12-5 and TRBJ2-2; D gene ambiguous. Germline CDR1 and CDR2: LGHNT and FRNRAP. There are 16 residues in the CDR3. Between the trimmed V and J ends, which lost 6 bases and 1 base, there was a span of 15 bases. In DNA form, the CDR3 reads TGTGCTAGTGGCCCCGAATCCACTTTGAACACCGGGGAGCTGTTTTTT. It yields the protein CASGPESTLNTGELFF.

CDR3 coding DNA: TGTGCCAGCTCTCCGAGACTAGCGGTGTCCTACGAGCAGTACTTC. Protein product: CASSPRLAVSYEQYF. This sequence joins TRBV2 and TRBJ2-7; 9 bases line up with TRBD2. Germline trimming cut 8 bases from V and 1 base from J; bases unmatched to any gene: 9. Germline V gives CDR1 SNHLY, CDR2 FYNNEI. The CDR3 totals 15 residues.

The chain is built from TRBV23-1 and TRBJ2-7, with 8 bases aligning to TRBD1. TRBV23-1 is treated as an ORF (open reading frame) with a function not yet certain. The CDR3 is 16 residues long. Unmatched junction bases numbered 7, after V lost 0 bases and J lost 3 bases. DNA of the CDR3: TGCGCCAGCAGTCAATCAGGGGAAACAGGGGGCTACGAGCAGTACTTC. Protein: CASSQSGETGGYEQYF.

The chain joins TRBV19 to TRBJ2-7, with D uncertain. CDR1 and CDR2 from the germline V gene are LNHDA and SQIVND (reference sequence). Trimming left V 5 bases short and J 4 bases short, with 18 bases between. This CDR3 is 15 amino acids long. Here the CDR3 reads CASSLKAGTSYEQYF. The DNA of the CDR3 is TGTGCCAGTAGTCTCAAGGCAGGCACCTCATACGAGCAGTACTTC.